Below, one T cell receptor beta chain is given with its context. Its antigen is unidentified. The data are from a study of a mutant IDH1 vaccine in newly diagnosed glioma. Study context: The study started vaccination 4-6 weeks after radiotherapy alone, or with temozolomide cycles. Most patients had received both radiotherapy and temozolomide, the prior options being radiotherapy, temozolomide, or both.

Noted time point: week 35, safety follow-up. Vaccinated patients received 300 ug of mutant IDH1 20-mer peptide per dose, with topical imiquimod. Using immunoSEQ multiplex PCR, the repertoire was profiled, and TCRdb retains in-frame clones only, with some absent. Of about 48,000 clones in the sample, around 85% were seen once. Sequencing used PBMCs, obtained from a glioma patient whose treatment included an IDH1 peptide vaccine. The receptor was isolated from a man between 40 and 49 years old with glioma.

Here the CDR3 DNA reads TGTGCCAGCAGTGATCAGACAGGGGGGGCCTACGAGCAGTACTTC. Amino acids: CASSDQTGGAYEQYF. The chain carries TRBV6-1 and TRBJ2-7; 9 bases map to TRBD1. The CDR3 loop spans 15 amino acids. J lost 2 bases, V lost 3 bases, and 5 bases had no gene match. Germline V gives CDR1 MNHNS, CDR2 SASEGT.